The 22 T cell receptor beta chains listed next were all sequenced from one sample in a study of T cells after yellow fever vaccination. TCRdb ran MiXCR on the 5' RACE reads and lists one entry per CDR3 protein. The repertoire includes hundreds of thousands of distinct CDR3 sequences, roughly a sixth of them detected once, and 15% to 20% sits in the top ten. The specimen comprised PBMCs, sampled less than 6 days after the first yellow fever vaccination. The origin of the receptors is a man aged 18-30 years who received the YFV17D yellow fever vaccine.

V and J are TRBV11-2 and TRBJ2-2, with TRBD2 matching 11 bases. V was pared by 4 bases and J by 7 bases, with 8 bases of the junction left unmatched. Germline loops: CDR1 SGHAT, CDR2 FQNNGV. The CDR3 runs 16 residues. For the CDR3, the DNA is TGTGCCAGCAGCTCCCGCCTAGCGGGGGGTAGCGGGGAGCTGTTTTTT. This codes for CASSSRLAGGSGELFF.

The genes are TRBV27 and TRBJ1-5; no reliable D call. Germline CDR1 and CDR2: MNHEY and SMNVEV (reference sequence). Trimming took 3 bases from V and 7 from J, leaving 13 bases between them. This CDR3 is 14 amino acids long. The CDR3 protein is CASSFSYRQQPQHF. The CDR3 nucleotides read TGTGCCAGCAGTTTCTCCTACCGGCAGCAGCCCCAGCATTTT.

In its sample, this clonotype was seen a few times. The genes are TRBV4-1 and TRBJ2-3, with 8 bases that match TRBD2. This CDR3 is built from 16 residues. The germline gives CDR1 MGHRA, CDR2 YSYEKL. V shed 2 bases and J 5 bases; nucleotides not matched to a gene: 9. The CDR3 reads CASSQIPGGPGDTQYF. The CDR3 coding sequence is TGCGCCAGCAGCCAAATTCCGGGGGGGCCAGGAGATACGCAGTATTTT.

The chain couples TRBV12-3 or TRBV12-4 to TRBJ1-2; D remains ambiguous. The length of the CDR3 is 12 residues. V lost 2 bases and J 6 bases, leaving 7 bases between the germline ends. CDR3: CASSLRADGYTF. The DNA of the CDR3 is TGTGCCAGCAGTTTAAGGGCAGATGGCTACACCTTC.

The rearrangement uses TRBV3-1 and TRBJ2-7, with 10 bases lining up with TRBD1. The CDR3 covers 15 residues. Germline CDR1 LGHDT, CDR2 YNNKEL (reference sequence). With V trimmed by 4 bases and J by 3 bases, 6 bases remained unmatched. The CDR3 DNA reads TGTGCCAGCAGCCGCCCGGGACAGGGGTACTACGAGCAGTACTTC. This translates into CASSRPGQGYYEQYF.

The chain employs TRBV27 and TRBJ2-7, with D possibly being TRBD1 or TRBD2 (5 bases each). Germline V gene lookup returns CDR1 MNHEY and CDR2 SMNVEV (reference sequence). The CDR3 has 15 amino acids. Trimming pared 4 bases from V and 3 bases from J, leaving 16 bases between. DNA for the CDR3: TGTGCCAGCAGTTCCGGGACGGAATCCCTCTACGAGCAGTACTTC. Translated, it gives CASSSGTESLYEQYF.

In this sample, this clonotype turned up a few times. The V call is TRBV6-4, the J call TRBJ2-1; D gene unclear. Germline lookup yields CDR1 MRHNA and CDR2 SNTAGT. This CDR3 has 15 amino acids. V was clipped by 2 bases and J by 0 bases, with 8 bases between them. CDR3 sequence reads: CASSDRVSSYNEQFF. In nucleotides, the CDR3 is TGTGCCAGCAGTGACCGGGTTAGCTCCTACAATGAGCAGTTCTTC.

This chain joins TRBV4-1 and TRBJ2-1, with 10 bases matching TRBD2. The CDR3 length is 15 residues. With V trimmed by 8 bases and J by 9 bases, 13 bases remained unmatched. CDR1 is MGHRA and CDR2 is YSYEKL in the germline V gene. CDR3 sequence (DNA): TGCGCCAGCCGAGCGGGGGGGCTGTCGTATGGTGAGCAGTTCTTC. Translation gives CASRAGGLSYGEQFF.

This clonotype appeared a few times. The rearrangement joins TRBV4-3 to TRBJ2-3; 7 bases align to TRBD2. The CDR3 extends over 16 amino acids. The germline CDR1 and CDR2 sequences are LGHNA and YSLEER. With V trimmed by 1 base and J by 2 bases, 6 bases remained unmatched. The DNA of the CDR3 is TGCGCCAGCAGCCAAGTGGGACGGGGGGTCACAGATACGCAGTATTTT. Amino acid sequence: CASSQVGRGVTDTQYF.

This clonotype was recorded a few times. DNA for the CDR3: TGTGCCAGCGGGAAGAACTATGGCTACACCTTC. Translating gives CASGKNYGYTF. The rearrangement joins TRBV6-5 to TRBJ1-2; no reliable D call. Trimming took off 8 bases at V and 2 bases at J, with 6 bases between the two ends. CDR3 length: 11 amino acids. Germline loops: CDR1 MNHEY, CDR2 SVGAGI.

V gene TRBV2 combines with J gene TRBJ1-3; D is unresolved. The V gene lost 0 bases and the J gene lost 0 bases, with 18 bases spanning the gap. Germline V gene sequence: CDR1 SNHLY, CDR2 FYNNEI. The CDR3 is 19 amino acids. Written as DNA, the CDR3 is TGTGCCAGCAGTGAAGCGCTTTCCAGGTGGAAAAGCTCTGGAAACACCATATATTTT. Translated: CASSEALSRWKSSGNTIYF.

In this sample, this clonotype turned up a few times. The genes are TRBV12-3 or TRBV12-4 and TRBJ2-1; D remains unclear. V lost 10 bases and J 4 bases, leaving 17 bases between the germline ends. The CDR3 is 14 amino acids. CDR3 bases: TGTGCCACCCGGATTACGGTCGCATACAATGAGCAGTTCTTC. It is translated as CATRITVAYNEQFF.

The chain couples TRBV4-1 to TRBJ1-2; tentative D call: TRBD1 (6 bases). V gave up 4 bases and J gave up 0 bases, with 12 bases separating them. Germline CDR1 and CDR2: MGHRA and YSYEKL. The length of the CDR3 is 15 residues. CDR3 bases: TGCGCCAGCAGCCTGGGGACACCAGCTAACTATGGCTACACCTTC. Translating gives CASSLGTPANYGYTF.

CDR3 protein: CASSPRASRWADTQYF. Here the CDR3 DNA reads TGTGCCAGCAGTCCCAGGGCCTCCCGATGGGCAGATACGCAGTATTTT. The chain has TRBV7-2 and TRBJ2-3; possible D gene TRBD1, 5 bases. Germline CDR1 reads SGHTA; CDR2 reads FQGNSA. The CDR3 spans 16 residues. V lost 6 bases and J 4 bases, leaving 20 bases between the germline ends.

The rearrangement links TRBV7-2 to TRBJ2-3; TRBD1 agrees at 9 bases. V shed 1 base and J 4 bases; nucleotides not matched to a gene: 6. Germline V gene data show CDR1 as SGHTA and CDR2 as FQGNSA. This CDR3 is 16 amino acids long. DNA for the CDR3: TGTGCCAGCAGCTTAGTACCACGACAGGGGGCAGATACGCAGTATTTT. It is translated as CASSLVPRQGADTQYF.

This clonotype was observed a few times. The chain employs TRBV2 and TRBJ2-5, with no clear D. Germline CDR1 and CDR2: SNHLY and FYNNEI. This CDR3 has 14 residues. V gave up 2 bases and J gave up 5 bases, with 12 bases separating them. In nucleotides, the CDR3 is TGTGCCAGCAGTGAAAGGTCCGGCGCGGAGACCCAGTACTTC. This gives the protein CASSERSGAETQYF.

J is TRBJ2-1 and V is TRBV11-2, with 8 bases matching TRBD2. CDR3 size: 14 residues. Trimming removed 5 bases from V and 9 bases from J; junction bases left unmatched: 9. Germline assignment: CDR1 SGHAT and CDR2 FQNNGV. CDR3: CASSGGRTSLEQFF. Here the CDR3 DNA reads TGTGCCAGCAGCGGAGGCCGGACTAGCCTTGAGCAGTTCTTC.

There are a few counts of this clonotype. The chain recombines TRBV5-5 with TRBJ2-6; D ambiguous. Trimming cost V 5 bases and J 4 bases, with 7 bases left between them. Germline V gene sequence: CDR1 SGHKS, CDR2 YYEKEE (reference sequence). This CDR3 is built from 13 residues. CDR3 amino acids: CASSGEGANVLTF. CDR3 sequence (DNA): TGTGCCAGCAGTGGAGAAGGGGCCAACGTCCTGACTTTC.

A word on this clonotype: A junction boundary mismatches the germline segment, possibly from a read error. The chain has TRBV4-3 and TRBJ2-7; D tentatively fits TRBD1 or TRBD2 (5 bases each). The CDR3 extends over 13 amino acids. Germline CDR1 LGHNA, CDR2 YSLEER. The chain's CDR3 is CASSQALRDEQYF. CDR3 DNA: TGCGCCAGCAGCCAAGCCCTCCGGGACGAACAGTACTTC.

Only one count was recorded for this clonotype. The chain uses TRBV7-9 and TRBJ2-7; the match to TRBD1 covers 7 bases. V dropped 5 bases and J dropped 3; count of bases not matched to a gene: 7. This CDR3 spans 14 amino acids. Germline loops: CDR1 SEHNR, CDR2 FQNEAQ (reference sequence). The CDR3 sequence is CASSPRDRYYEQYF. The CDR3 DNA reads TGTGCCAGCAGCCCCCGGGACAGATACTACGAGCAGTACTTC. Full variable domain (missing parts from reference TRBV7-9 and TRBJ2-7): DTGVSQNPRHKITKRGQNVTFRCDPISEHNRLYWYRQTLGQGPEFLTYFQNEAQLEKSRLLSDRFSAERPKGSFSTLEIQRTEQGDSAMYLCASSPRDRYYEQYFGPGTRLTVT.

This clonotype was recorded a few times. This CDR3 reads CASSLWPAGGQGEQFF. The CDR3 coding sequence is TGTGCCAGCAGCTTGTGGCCAGCGGGGGGGCAAGGTGAGCAGTTCTTC. The rearrangement links TRBV5-4 to TRBJ2-1, with TRBD2 matching over 10 bases. Per germline, CDR1 SGHNT and CDR2 YYREEE (reference sequence). The CDR3 has 16 amino acids. The junction had 10 bases not matched to a gene; V was cut back by 1 base and J by 9 bases.

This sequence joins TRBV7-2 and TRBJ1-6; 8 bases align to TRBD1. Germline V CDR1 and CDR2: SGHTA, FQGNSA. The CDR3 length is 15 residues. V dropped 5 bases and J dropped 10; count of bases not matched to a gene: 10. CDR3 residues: CASSPYRQGSSPLHF. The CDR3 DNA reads TGTGCCAGCAGCCCTTACCGACAGGGGAGCTCACCCCTCCACTTT.